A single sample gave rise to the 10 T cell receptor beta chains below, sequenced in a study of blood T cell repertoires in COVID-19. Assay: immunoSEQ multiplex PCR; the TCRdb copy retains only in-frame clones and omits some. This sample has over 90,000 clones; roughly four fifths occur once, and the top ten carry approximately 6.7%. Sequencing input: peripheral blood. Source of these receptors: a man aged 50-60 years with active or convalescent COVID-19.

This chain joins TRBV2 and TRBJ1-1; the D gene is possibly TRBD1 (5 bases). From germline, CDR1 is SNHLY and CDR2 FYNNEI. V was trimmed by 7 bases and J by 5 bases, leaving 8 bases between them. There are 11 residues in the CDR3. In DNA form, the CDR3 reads TGTGCCAGCACTCGGGGGACTGAAGCTTTCTTT. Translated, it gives CASTRGTEAFF.

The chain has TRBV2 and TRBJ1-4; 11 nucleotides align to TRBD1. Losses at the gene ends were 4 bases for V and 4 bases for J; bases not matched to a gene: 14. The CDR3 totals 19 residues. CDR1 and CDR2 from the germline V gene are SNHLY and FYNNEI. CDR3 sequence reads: CASSGYGQGAPYYNEKLFF. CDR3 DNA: TGTGCCAGCAGTGGTTATGGACAGGGGGCTCCTTACTATAATGAAAAACTGTTTTTT.

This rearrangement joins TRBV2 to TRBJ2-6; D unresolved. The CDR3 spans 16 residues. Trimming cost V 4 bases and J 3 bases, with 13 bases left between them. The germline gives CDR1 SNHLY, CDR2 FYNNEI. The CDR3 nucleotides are TGTGCCAGCAGTGGACACCCCGGCTTTGGGGCCAACGTCCTGACTTTC. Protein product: CASSGHPGFGANVLTF.

CDR3 nucleotide sequence: TGTGCCAGCAGCGACAGGGGGCTTGAAAAACTGTTTTTT. Protein: CASSDRGLEKLFF. The chain carries TRBV12-3 or TRBV12-4 and TRBJ1-4; TRBD1 matches 10 bases. J lost 7 bases, V lost 6 bases, and 2 bases had no gene match. The CDR3 is 13 residues long.

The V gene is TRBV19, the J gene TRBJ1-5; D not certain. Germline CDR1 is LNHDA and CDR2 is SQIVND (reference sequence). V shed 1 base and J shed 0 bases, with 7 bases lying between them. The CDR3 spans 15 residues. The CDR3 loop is CASSIVQNSNQPQHF. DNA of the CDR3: TGTGCCAGTAGTATAGTGCAGAATAGCAATCAGCCCCAGCATTTT.

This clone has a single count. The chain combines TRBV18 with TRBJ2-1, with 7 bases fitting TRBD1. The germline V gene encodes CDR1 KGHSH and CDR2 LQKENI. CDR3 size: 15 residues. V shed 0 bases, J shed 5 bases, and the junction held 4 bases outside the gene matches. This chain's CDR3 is CASSPPGQVDNEQFF. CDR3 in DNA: TGTGCCAGCTCACCACCAGGACAGGTGGACAATGAGCAGTTCTTC.

As DNA, the CDR3 is TGTGCCAGCAGTAGAGGGACAGGGGCAGGTCAGCCCCAGCATTTT. Amino acid sequence: CASSRGTGAGQPQHF. The chain couples TRBV6-5 to TRBJ1-5; 10 positions agree with TRBD1. The CDR3 consists of 15 residues. V shed 5 bases and J 6 bases; nucleotides not matched to a gene: 7. CDR1 and CDR2 from the germline V gene are MNHEY and SVGAGI.

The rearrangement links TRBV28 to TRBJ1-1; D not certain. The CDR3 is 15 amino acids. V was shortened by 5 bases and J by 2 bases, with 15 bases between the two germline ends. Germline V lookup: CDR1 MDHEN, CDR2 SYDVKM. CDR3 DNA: TGTGCCAGCAGTCCCCCTGGACTTATTAACACTGAAGCTTTCTTT. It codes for CASSPPGLINTEAFF.

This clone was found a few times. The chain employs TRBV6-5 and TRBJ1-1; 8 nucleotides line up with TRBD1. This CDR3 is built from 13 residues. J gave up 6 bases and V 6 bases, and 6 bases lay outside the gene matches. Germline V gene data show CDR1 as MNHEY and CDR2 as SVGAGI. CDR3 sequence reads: CASSRDRGPEAFF. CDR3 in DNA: TGTGCCAGCAGCCGTGACAGGGGCCCTGAAGCTTTCTTT.

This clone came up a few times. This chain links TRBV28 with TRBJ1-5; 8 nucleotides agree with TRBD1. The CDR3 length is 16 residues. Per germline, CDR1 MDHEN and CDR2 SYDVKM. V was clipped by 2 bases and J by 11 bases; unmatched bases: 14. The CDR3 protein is CASSLQQGGGIMAQHF. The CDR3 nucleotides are TGTGCCAGCAGTTTACAACAGGGGGGGGGAATAATGGCCCAGCATTTT. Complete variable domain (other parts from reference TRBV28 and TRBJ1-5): DVKVTQSSRYLVKRTGEKVFLECVQDMDHENMFWYRQDPGLGLRLIYFSYDVKMKEKGDIPEGYSVSREKKERFSLILESASTNQTSMYLCASSLQQGGGIMAQHFGDGTRLSIL.